This entry lists 17 T cell receptor beta chains sequenced from one sample in a study of cytomegalovirus exposure and HLA in healthy donors. Produced via immunoSEQ multiplex PCR; TCRdb's table is partial and in-frame only. The sample carries fewer than 120,000 clones, around nine tenths recorded once. What was sequenced was PBMCs. These receptors came from a woman under 40 in good health and CMV-seropositive.

The chain joins TRBV19 to TRBJ2-7; D unresolved. Germline CDR1 is LNHDA and CDR2 is SQIVND (reference sequence). CDR3 size: 11 residues. The V end was cut by 9 bases, the J end by 6 bases, with 12 bases between. For the CDR3, the DNA is TGTGCCAGCTCGTCTCCCGGCGAGCAGTACTTC. Translated, it gives CASSSPGEQYF.

The chain employs TRBV19 and TRBJ1-4; TRBD1 agrees at 7 bases. V shed 5 bases, J shed 0 bases, and the junction held 3 bases outside the gene matches. The CDR3 consists of 15 residues. Germline lookup yields CDR1 LNHDA and CDR2 SQIVND (reference sequence). The CDR3 DNA reads TGTGCCAGTAGTGCTACAGGGGCAACTAATGAAAAACTGTTTTTT. As protein: CASSATGATNEKLFF.

V is TRBV5-1 and J is TRBJ2-3, with 7 bases fitting TRBD2. Germline V gives CDR1 SGHRS, CDR2 YFSETQ. The J segment lost 0 bases and the V segment lost 2 bases, leaving 3 bases of the junction unmatched. CDR3 length equals 15 residues. The CDR3: CASSFTSVSTDTQYF. DNA for the CDR3: TGCGCCAGCAGCTTTACTAGCGTAAGCACAGATACGCAGTATTTT.

The V gene is TRBV4-1, the J gene TRBJ1-5; D gene unclear. Germline loops: CDR1 MGHRA, CDR2 YSYEKL. The CDR3 is 17 amino acids. V dropped 1 base and J dropped 0 bases, with 13 bases sitting between them. CDR3 in amino acids: CASSQGWARGSNQPQHF. CDR3 in DNA: TGCGCCAGCAGCCAAGGATGGGCGCGGGGTAGCAATCAGCCCCAGCATTTT.

The genes are TRBV23-1 and TRBJ1-2; TRBD1 is a possible D gene (5 bases). TRBV23-1 is noted as an ORF with a role that remains uncertain. The CDR3 sequence is 13 residues long. V was cut by 6 bases and J by 6 bases, with 14 bases left in between. CDR3: CASRGGGPDGYTF. In DNA form, the CDR3 reads TGCGCCAGCAGGGGCGGGGGACCCGATGGCTACACCTTC.

This clone was observed once. The chain recombines TRBV7-9 with TRBJ2-7; 15 bases align to TRBD2. Losses at the gene ends were 5 bases for V and 1 base for J; bases not matched to a gene: 3. CDR1 and CDR2 (germline): SEHNR, FQNEAQ (reference sequence). The CDR3 sequence is 16 residues long. The CDR3 reads CASSAGLAGGSYEQYF. DNA of the CDR3: TGTGCCAGCAGCGCGGGACTAGCGGGAGGTTCCTACGAGCAGTACTTC.

This chain uses TRBV5-1 with TRBJ2-7; D unresolved. The CDR3 sequence is 15 residues long. Germline CDR1 is SGHRS and CDR2 is YFSETQ. V lost 0 bases and J lost 0, with 10 bases in between. CDR3 nucleotide sequence: TGCGCCAGCAGCTTGGCCGACTGGCGCTCCTACGAGCAGTACTTC. This translates into CASSLADWRSYEQYF.

This clone showed up just a few times. The chain couples TRBV6-5 to TRBJ1-2, with 9 bases fitting TRBD1. This CDR3 spans 15 amino acids. Looked up from germline, CDR1 is MNHEY and CDR2 is SVGAGI. J gave up 4 bases and V 9 bases, and 12 bases lay outside the gene matches. CDR3 sequence: CASARPGQGRYGYTF. In DNA, the CDR3 is TGTGCCAGTGCGCGTCCGGGACAGGGACGCTATGGCTACACCTTC.

As for this clone: Other DNA sequences in this specimen translate into the identical CDR3. The gene calls are TRBV6-5 and TRBJ2-7; 9 positions agree with TRBD1. V dropped 6 bases and J dropped 2; count of bases not matched to a gene: 2. CDR3 length: 13 residues. Per the germline V gene, CDR1 is MNHEY and CDR2 is SVGAGI. The CDR3 is CASSRTGAYEQYF. As DNA, the CDR3 is TGTGCCAGCAGCCGGACAGGGGCCTACGAGCAGTACTTC.

The genes are TRBV2 and TRBJ2-1; the D is unclear. The CDR3 has 11 amino acids. CDR1 and CDR2 from the germline V gene are SNHLY and FYNNEI. Trimming cost V 7 bases and J 6 bases, with 7 bases left between them. CDR3 DNA: TGTGCCAGCACGTACTCCAATGAGCAGTTCTTC. It encodes CASTYSNEQFF.

The chain uses TRBV28 and TRBJ1-2, with TRBD1 identical over 7 bases. Unmatched junction bases numbered 8, after V lost 6 bases and J lost 7 bases. The CDR3 runs to 13 residues. CDR1 is MDHEN and CDR2 is SYDVKM in the germline V gene. The CDR3 DNA sequence: TGTGCCAGCAGCCGAGACAGGGTCGCTGGCTACACCTTC. Its protein product is CASSRDRVAGYTF.

The chain uses TRBV5-1 and TRBJ2-1, with 7 bases that match TRBD2. Trimming took 7 bases from V and 0 from J; bases not matched to a gene: 4. CDR1 and CDR2 (germline): SGHRS, YFSETQ. CDR3 length: 14 amino acids. In DNA form, the CDR3 reads TGCGCCAGCCGGGGGGTAACCTCCTACAATGAGCAGTTCTTC. Protein sequence: CASRGVTSYNEQFF.

The rearrangement joins TRBV10-3 to TRBJ1-4; D possibly corresponds to TRBD1 (6 bases). The germline V gene has CDR1 ENHRY and CDR2 SYGVKD. The CDR3 sequence is 13 residues long. Trimming pared 7 bases from V and 4 bases from J, leaving 10 bases between. The CDR3 bases are TGTGCCATCACCCGGGACATTAATGAAAAACTGTTTTTT. Residues: CAITRDINEKLFF.

The chain uses TRBV19 and TRBJ1-2; 9 bases are shared with TRBD1. CDR1 and CDR2 (germline): LNHDA, SQIVND (reference sequence). V shed 1 base, J shed 4 bases, and the junction held 4 bases outside the gene matches. The CDR3 consists of 15 residues. The CDR3, as DNA: TGTGCCAGTAGTATAGGGACAGGGGAGGCCTATGGCTACACCTTC. Its protein is CASSIGTGEAYGYTF.

The chain carries TRBV13 and TRBJ2-1, with TRBD2 matching over 8 bases. V trimming: 5 bases; J trimming: 10 bases; junction bases outside the gene matches: 16. This CDR3 is built from 16 residues. The germline gives CDR1 PRHDT, CDR2 FYEKMQ (reference sequence). The DNA for the CDR3 is TGTGCCAGCAGCCCCCGGTCTAGCGGGCCGGTTTGGGAGCAGTTCTTC. It yields the protein CASSPRSSGPVWEQFF.

The V and J genes are TRBV28 and TRBJ1-6; 8 bases map to TRBD1. This CDR3 region has 15 residues. CDR1 MDHEN and CDR2 SYDVKM come from the germline V gene. V dropped 6 bases and J dropped 13; count of bases not matched to a gene: 14. CDR3 residues: CASSRSGTGVSPLHF. CDR3 DNA sequence: TGTGCCAGCAGCCGCTCGGGGACAGGAGTATCCCCCCTCCACTTT.

This clone was seen just once. This chain uses TRBV7-3 with TRBJ2-3, with 10 positions matching TRBD2. The ends lost 5 bases at V and 3 bases at J; junction bases unmatched: 5. Germline loops: CDR1 SGHTA, CDR2 FQGTGA. The CDR3 runs 15 residues. CDR3 amino acids: CASSHGTSETDTQYF. For the CDR3, the DNA is TGTGCCAGCAGCCACGGGACTAGCGAGACAGATACGCAGTATTTT.